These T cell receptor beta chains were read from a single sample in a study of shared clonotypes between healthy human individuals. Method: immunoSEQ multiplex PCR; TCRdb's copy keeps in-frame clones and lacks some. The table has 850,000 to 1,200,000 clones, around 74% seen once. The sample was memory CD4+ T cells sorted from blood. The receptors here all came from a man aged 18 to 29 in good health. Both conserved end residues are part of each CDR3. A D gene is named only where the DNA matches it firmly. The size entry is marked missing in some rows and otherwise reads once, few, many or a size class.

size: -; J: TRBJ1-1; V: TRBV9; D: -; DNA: TGTGCCAGCAGCCTAGCCCCTAACACTGAAGCTTTCTTT; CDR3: CASSLAPNTEAFF
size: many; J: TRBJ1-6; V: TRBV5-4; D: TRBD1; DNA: TGTGCCAGCAGCTTGCAAGGGGGCGATAATTCACCCCTCCACTTT; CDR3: CASSLQGGDNSPLHF
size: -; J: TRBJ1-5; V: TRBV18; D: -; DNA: TGTGCCAGCTCACAGGGGTTGGGTCAGCCCCAGCATTTT; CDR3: CASSQGLGQPQHF
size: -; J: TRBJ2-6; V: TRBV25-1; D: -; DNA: TGTGCCAGCAGTGCAGGGAGCGGGGCCAACGTCCTGACTTTC; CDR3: CASSAGSGANVLTF
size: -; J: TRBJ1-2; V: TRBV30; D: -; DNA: TGTGCCTGCCAAGTCGACGGACGGCATTTCTATGGCTACACCTTC; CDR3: CACQVDGRHFYGYTF
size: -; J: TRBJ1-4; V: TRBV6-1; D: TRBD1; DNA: TGTGCCAGCAGTGAGGGACAGGCGGGGCCTGAAAAACTGTTTTTT; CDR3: CASSEGQAGPEKLFF
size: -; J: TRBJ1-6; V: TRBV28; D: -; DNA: TGTGCCAGCAGTTCCACCGGACAGACTATTTATAATTCACCCCTCCACTTT; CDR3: CASSSTGQTIYNSPLHF
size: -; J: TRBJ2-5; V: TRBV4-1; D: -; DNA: TGCGCCAGCAGCCAAGGGATAGGTACACCCAGGGAGACCCAGTACTTC; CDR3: CASSQGIGTPRETQYF
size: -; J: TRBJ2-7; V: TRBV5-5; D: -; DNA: TGTGCCAGCAGCTCCCTGACGGTGACCTACGAGCAGTACTTC; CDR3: CASSSLTVTYEQYF
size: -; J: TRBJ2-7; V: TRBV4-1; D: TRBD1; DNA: TGCGCCAGCAGCCAGAGTCAGGGGGTCCCCTACGAGCAGTACTTC; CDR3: CASSQSQGVPYEQYF
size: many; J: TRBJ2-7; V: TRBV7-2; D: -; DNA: TGTGCCAGCAGCTTATACTACGAGCAGTACTTC; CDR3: CASSLYYEQYF
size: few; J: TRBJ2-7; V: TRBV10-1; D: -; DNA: TGCGCCAGCAGTGAGGTAGGCCCCTACGAGCAGTACTTC; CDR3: CASSEVGPYEQYF
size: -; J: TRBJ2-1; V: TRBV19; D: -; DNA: TGTGCCAGTACCTCAAGGAGGGAGGGGGGCCAGTTCTTC; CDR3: CASTSRREGGQFF
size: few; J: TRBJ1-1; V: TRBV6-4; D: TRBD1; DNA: TGTGCCAGCAAAGGGACAGGTGCTGCCGGTACTGAAGCTTTCTTT; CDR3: CASKGTGAAGTEAFF
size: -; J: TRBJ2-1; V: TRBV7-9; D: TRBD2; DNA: TGTGCCAGCAGCTACTTTGCCGGGACTACAACCTACAATGAGCAGTTCTTC; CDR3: CASSYFAGTTTYNEQFF
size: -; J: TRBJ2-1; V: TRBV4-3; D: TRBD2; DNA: TGCGCCAGCAGCCAAGCCTCTAGACTAGCGGTTTACAATGAGCAGTTCTTC; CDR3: CASSQASRLAVYNEQFF
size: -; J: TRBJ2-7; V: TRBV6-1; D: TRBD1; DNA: TGTGCCAGCAGTGACCCCGGACAGGGTGCCTACGAGCAGTACTTC; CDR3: CASSDPGQGAYEQYF
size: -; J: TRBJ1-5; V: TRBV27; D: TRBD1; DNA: TGTGCCAGCAGCCCCAAGACCGGGACAGGGGGACGTCAGCCCCAGCATTTT; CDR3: CASSPKTGTGGRQPQHF
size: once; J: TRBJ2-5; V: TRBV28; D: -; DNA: TGTGCCAGCAGTTTAGATACAGGGAGGGAGACCCAGTACTTC; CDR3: CASSLDTGRETQYF
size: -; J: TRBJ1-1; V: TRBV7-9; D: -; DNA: TGTGCCAGCAGTCCCGGGACACTGAACACTGAAGCTTTCTTT; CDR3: CASSPGTLNTEAFF